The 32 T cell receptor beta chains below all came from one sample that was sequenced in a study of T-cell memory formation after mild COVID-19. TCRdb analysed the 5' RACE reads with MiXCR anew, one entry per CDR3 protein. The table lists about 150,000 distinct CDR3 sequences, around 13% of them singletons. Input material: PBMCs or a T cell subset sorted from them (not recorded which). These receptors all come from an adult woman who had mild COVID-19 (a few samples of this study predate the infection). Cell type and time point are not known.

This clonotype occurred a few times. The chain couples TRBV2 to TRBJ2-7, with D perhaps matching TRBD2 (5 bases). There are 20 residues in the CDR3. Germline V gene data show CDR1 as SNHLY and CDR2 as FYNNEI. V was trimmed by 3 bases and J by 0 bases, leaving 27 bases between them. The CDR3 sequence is CASSEFSVSSYGLSSYEQYF. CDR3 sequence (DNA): TGTGCCAGCAGTGAGTTTAGCGTGAGTTCGTACGGATTAAGCTCCTACGAGCAGTACTTC. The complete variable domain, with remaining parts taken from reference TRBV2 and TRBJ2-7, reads EPEVTQTPSHQVTQMGQEVILRCVPISNHLYFYWYRQILGQKVEFLVSFYNNEISEKSEIFDDQFSVERPDGSNFTLKIRSTKLEDSAMYFCASSEFSVSSYGLSSYEQYFGPGTRLTVT.

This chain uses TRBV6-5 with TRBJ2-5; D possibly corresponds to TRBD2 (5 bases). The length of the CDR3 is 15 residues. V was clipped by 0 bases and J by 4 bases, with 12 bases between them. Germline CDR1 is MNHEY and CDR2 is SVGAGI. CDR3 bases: TGTGCCAGCAGTTACTCGCAACGGGGTGGAGAGACCCAGTACTTC. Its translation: CASSYSQRGGETQYF.

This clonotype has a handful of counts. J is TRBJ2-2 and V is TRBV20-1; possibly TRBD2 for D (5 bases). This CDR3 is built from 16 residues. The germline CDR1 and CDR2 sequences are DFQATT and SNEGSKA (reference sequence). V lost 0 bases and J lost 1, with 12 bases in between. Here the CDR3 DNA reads TGCAGTGCTAGAGATTTAAAGGGAGTGAACACCGGGGAGCTGTTTTTT. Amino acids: CSARDLKGVNTGELFF.

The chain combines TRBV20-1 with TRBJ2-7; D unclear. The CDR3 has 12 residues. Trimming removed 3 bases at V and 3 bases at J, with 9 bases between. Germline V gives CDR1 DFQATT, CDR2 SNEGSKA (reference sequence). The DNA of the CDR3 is TGCAGTGCTAGTGGGGTCAGCTACGAGCAGTACTTC. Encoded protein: CSASGVSYEQYF.

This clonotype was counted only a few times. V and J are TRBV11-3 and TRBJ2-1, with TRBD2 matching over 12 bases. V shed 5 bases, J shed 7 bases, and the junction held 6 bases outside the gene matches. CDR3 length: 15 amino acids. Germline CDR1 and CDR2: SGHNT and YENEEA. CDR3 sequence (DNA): TGTGCCAGCAGCCCCATAACTAGCGGGAGGAATGAGCAGTTCTTC. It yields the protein CASSPITSGRNEQFF.

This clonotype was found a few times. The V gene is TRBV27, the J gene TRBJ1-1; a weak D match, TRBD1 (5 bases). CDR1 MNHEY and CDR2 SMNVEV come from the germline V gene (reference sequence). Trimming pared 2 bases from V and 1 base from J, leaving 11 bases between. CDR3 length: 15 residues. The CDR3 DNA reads TGTGCCAGCAGTTTAAATCTTCAGGGGAACACTGAAGCTTTCTTT. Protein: CASSLNLQGNTEAFF.

The CDR3, as DNA: TGTGCCACCAGTGATTTCGATAGGACAGTCGACACAGATACGCAGTATTTT. Residues: CATSDFDRTVDTDTQYF. This chain uses TRBV24-1 with TRBJ2-3; D is perhaps TRBD1 (6 bases). Deletions cut 1 base from V and 2 bases from J, with 15 bases between. Germline-derived CDR1 and CDR2 are KGHDR and SFDVKD. The CDR3 is 17 amino acids.

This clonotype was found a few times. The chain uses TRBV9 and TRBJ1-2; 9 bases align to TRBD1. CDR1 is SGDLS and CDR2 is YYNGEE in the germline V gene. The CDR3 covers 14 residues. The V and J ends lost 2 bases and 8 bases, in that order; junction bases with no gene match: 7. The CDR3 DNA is TGTGCCAGCAGCGTTCAGGGGGACAGGGTCGGCTACACCTTC. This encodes CASSVQGDRVGYTF.

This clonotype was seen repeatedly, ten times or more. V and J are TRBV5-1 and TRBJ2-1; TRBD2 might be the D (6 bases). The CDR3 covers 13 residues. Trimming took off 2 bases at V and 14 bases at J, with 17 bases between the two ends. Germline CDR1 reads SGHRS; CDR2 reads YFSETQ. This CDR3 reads CASSLDQGLDKFF. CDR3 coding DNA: TGCGCCAGCAGCTTAGATCAGGGACTGGACAAGTTCTTC.

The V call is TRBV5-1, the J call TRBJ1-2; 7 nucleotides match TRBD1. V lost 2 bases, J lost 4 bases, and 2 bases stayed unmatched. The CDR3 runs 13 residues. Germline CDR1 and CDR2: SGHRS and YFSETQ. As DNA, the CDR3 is TGCGCCAGCAGCTTCCGGGACAGCTATGGCTACACCTTC. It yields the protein CASSFRDSYGYTF. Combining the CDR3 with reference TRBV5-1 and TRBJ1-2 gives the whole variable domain KAGVTQTPRYLIKTRGQQVTLSCSPISGHRSVSWYQQTPGQGLQFLFEYFSETQRNKGNFPGRFSGRQFSNSRSEMNVSTLELGDSALYLCASSFRDSYGYTFGSGTRLTVV.

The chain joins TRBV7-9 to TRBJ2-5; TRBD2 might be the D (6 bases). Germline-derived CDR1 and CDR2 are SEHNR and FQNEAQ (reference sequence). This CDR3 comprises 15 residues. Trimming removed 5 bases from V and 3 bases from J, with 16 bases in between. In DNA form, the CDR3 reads TGTGCCAGCAGCCAATCCGGGACTGTGGAAGAGACCCAGTACTTC. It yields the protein CASSQSGTVEETQYF.

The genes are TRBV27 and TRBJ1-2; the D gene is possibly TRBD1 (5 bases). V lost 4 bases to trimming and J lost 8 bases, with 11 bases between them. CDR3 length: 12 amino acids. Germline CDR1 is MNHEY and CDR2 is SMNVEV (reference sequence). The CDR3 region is CASSSGALGYTF. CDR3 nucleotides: TGTGCCAGCAGTTCTGGGGCCTTGGGCTACACCTTC.

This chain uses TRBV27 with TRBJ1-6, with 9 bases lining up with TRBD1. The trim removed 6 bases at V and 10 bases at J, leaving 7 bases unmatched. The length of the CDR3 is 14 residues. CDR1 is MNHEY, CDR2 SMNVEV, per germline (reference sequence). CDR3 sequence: CASSLDRGRSPLHF. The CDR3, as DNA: TGTGCCAGCAGCCTGGACAGGGGAAGATCACCCCTCCACTTT.

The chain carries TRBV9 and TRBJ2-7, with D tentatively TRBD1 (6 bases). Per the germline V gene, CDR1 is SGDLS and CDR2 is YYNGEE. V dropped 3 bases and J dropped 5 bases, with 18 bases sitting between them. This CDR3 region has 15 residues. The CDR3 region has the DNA TGTGCCAGCAGCGAAGCAGGGGAAGAAAGCGACGAGCAGTACTTC. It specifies CASSEAGEESDEQYF.

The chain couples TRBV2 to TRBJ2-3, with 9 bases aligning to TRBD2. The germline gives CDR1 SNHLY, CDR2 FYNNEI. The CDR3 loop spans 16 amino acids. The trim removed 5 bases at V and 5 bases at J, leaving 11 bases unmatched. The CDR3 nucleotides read TGTGCCAGCAGTCTCCTTAGCGGGAGAAGTGGAGATACGCAGTATTTT. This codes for CASSLLSGRSGDTQYF.

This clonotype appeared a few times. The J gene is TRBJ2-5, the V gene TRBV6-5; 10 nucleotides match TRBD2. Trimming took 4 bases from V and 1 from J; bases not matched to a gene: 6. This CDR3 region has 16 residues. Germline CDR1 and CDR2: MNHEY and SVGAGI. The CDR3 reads CASSSLLAGGQETQYF. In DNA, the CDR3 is TGTGCCAGCAGTTCACTATTAGCGGGAGGCCAAGAGACCCAGTACTTC.

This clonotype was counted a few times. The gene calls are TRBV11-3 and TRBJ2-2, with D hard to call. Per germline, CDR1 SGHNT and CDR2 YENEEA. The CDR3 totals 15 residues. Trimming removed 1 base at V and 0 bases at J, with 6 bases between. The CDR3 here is CASSLASTNTGELFF. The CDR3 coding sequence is TGTGCCAGCAGCTTAGCCTCAACGAACACCGGGGAGCTGTTTTTT.

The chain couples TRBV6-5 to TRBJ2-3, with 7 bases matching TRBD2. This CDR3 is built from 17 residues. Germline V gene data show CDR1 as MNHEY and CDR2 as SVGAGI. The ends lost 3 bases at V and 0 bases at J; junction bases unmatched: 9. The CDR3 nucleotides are TGTGCCAGCAGTTATTCTTGGCTAGCGGTTAGCACAGATACGCAGTATTTT. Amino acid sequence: CASSYSWLAVSTDTQYF.

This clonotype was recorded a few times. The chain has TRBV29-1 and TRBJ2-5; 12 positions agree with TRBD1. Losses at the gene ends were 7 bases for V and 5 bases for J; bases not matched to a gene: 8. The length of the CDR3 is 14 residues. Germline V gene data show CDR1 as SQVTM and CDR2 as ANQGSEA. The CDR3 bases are TGCAGCGCAAAGGGACAGGGGGCAGCGGAGACCCAGTACTTC. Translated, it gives CSAKGQGAAETQYF.

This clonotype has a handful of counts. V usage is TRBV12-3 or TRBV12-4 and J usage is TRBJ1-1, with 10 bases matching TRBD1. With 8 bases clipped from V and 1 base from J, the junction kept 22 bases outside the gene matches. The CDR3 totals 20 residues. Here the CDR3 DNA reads TGTGCCAGCCGCCAGTACGCTAGACAGGGGGCGAGGGTGACGAACACTGAAGCTTTCTTT. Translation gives CASRQYARQGARVTNTEAFF.

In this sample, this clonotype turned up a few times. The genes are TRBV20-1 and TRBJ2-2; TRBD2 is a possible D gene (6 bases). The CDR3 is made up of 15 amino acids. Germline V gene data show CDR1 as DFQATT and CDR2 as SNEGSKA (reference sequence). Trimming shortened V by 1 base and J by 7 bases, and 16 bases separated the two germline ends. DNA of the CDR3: TGCAGTGCTAGAGTCTGGGCGGGGAGTAACGGGGAGCTGTTTTTT. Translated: CSARVWAGSNGELFF.

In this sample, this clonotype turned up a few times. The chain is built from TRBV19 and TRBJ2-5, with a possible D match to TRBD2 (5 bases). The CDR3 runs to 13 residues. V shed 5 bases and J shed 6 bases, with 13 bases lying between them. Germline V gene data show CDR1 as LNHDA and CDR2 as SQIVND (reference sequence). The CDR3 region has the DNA TGTGCCAGTAGTTCGAGGGAGAGCCAGACCCAGTACTTC. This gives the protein CASSSRESQTQYF.

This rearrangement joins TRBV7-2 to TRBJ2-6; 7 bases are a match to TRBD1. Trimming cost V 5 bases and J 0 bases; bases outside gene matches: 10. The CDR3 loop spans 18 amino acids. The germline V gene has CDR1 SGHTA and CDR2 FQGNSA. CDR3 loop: CASSPYRGVLSGANVLTF. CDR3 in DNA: TGTGCCAGCAGCCCCTACAGGGGTGTTCTCTCTGGGGCCAACGTCCTGACTTTC.

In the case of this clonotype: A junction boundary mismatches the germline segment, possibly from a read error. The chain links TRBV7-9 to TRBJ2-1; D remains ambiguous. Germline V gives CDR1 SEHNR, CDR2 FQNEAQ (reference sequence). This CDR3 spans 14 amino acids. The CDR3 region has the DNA TGTGCCAGCAGCGTCGGGTTCCCTCCCGGTGAGCAGTTATTC. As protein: CASSVGFPPGEQLF.

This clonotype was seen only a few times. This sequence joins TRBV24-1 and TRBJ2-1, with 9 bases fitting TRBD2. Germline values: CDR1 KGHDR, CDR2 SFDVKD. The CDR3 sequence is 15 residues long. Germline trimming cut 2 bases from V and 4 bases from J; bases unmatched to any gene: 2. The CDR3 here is CATSDYLAGYNEQFF. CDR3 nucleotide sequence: TGTGCCACCAGTGATTATCTAGCGGGATACAATGAGCAGTTCTTC.

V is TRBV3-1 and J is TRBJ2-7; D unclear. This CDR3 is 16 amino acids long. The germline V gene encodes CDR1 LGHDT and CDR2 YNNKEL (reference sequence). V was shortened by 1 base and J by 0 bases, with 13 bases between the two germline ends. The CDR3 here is CASSQGGPPSSYEQYF. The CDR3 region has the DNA TGTGCCAGCAGCCAAGGAGGACCCCCAAGCTCCTACGAGCAGTACTTC.

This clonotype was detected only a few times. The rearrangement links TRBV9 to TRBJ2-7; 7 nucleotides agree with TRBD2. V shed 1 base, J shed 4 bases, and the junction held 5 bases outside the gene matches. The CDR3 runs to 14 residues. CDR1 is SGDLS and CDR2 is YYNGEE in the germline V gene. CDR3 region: CASSVSSGSYEQYF. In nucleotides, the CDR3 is TGTGCCAGCAGCGTATCTAGCGGATCTTACGAGCAGTACTTC.

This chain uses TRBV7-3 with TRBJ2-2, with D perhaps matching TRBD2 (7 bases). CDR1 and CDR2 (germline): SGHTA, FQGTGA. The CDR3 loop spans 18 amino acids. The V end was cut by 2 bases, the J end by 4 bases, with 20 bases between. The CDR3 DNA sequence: TGTGCCAGCAGCTTATTAGGGGGGGCGTCTGCACCCACCGGGGAGCTGTTTTTT. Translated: CASSLLGGASAPTGELFF.

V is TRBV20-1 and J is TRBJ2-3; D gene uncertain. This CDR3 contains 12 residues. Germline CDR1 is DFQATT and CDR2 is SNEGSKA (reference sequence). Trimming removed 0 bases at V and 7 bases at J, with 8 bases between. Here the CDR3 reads CSARDGRNTQYF. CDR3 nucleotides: TGCAGTGCTAGAGATGGGCGGAATACGCAGTATTTT.

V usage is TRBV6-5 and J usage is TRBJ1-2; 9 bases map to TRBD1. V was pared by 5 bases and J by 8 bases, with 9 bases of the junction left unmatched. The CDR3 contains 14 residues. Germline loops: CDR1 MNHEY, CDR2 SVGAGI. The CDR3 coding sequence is TGTGCCAGCAGTCGGACGGACAGGGGATGGGGCTACACCTTC. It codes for CASSRTDRGWGYTF.

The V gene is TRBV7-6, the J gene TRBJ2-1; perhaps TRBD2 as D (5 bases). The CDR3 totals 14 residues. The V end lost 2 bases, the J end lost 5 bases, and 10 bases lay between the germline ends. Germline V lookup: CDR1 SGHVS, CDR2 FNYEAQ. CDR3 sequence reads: CASSLRASHNEQFF. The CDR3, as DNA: TGTGCCAGCAGCTTAAGAGCTAGCCACAATGAGCAGTTCTTC.

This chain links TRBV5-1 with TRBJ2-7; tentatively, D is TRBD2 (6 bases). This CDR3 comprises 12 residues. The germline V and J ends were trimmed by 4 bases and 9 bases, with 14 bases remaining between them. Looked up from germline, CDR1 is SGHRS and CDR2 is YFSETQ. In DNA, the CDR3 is TGCGCCAGCAGCCGAGGCGGGGCAGTGCAGTACTTC. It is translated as CASSRGGAVQYF.